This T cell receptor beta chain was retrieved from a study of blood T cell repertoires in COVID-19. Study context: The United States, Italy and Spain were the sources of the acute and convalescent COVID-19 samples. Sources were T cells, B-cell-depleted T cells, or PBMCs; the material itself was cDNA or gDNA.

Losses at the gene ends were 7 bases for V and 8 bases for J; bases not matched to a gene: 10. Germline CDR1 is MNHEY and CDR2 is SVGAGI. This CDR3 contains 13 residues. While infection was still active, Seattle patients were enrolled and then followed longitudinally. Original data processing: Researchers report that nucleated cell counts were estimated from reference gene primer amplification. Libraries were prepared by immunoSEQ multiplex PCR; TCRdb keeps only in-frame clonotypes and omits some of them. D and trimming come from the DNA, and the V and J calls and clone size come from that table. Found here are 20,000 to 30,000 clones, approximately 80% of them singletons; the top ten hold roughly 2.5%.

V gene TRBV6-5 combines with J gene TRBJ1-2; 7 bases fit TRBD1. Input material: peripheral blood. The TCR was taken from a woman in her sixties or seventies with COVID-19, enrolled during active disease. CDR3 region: CASKFTGEGGYTF. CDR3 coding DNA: TGTGCCAGCAAATTCACAGGGGAAGGCGGCTACACCTTC.